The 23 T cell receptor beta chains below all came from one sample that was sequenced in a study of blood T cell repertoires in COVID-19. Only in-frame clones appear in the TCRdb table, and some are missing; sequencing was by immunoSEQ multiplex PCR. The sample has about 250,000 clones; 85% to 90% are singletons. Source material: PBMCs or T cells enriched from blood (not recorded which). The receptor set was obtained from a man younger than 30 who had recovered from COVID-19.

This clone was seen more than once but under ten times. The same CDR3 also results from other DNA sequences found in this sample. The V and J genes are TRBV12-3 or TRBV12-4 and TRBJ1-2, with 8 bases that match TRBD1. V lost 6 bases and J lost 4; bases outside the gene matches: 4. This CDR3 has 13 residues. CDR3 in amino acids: CASSRGQGYGYTF. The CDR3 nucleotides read TGTGCCAGCAGCCGCGGACAGGGCTATGGCTACACCTTC.

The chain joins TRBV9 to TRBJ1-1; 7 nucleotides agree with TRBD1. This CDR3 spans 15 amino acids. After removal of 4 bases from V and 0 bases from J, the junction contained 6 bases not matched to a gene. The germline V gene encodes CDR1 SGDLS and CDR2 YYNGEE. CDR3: CASSPRDRLNTEAFF. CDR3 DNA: TGTGCCAGCAGCCCGCGGGACAGACTGAACACTGAAGCTTTCTTT.

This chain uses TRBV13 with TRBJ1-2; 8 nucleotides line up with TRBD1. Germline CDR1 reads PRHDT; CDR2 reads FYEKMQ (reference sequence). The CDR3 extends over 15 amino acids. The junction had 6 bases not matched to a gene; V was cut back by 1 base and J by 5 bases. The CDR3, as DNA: TGTGCCAGCAGCTTAGAGGGACAGGTGGGGTATGGCTACACCTTC. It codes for CASSLEGQVGYGYTF.

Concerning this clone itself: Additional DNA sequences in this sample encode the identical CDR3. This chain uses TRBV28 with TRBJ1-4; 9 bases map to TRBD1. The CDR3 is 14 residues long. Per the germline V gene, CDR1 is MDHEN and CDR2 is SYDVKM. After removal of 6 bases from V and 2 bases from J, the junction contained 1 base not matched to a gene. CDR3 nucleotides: TGTGCCAGCAGACAGGGGGCGACTAATGAAAAACTGTTTTTT. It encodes CASRQGATNEKLFF.

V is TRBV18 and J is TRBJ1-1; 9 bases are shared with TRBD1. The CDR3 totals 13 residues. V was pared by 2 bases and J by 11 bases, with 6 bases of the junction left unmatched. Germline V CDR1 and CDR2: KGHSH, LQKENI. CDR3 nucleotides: TGTGCCAGCTCACCAGAGCCCGACAGGGGGGCTTTCTTT. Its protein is CASSPEPDRGAFF.

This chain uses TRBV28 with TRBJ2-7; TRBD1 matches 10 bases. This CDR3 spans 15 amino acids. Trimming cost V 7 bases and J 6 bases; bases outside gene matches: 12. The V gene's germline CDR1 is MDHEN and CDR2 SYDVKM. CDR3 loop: CASIPSGTGEVEQYF. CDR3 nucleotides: TGTGCCAGCATCCCCAGCGGGACAGGGGAGGTCGAGCAGTACTTC.

This CDR3 is CASSRSSGSSYNEQFF. In nucleotides, the CDR3 is TGTGCCAGTAGTCGGAGTAGCGGGAGCTCCTACAATGAGCAGTTCTTC. The chain has TRBV19 and TRBJ2-1, with 9 bases lining up with TRBD2. This CDR3 has 16 residues. V trimming: 5 bases; J trimming: 0 bases; junction bases outside the gene matches: 5. Germline CDR1 reads LNHDA; CDR2 reads SQIVND (reference sequence).

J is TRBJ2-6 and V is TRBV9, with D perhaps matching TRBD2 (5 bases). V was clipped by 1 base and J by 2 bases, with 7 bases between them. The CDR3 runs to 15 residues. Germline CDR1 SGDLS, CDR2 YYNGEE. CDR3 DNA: TGTGCCAGCAGCGTACACGGGGCTGGGGCCAACGTCCTGACTTTC. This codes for CASSVHGAGANVLTF. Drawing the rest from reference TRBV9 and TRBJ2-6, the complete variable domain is DSGVTQTPKHLITATGQRVTLRCSPRSGDLSVYWYQQSLDQGLQFLIQYYNGEERAKGNILERFSAQQFPDLHSELNLSSLELGDSALYFCASSVHGAGANVLTFGAGSRLTVL.

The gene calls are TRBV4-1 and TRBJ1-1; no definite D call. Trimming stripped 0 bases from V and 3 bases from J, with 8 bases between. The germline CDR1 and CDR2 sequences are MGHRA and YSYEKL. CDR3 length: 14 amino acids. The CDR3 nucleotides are TGCGCCAGCAGCCAAGACAGTCTCTACACTGAAGCTTTCTTT. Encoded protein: CASSQDSLYTEAFF.

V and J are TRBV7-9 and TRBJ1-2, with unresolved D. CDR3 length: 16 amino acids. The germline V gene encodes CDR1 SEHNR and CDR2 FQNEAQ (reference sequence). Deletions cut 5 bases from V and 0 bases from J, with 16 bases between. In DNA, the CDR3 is TGTGCCAGCAGCCCCCTCGCCGGGGTCCCTAACTATGGCTACACCTTC. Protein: CASSPLAGVPNYGYTF. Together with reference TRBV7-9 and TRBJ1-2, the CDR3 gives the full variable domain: DTGVSQNPRHKITKRGQNVTFRCDPISEHNRLYWYRQTLGQGPEFLTYFQNEAQLEKSRLLSDRFSAERPKGSFSTLEIQRTEQGDSAMYLCASSPLAGVPNYGYTFGSGTRLTVV.

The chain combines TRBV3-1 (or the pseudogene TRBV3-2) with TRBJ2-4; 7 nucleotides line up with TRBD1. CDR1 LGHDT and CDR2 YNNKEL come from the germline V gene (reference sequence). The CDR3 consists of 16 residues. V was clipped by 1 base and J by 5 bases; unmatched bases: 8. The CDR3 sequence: CASSQGGEGAQNIQYF. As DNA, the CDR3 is TGTGCCAGCAGCCAAGGGGGTGAGGGGGCCCAAAACATTCAGTACTTC.

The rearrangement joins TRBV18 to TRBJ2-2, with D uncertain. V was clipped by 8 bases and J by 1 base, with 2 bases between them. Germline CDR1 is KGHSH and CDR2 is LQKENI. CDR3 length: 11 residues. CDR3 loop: CASQNTGELFF. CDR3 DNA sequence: TGTGCCAGCCAGAACACCGGGGAGCTGTTTTTT.

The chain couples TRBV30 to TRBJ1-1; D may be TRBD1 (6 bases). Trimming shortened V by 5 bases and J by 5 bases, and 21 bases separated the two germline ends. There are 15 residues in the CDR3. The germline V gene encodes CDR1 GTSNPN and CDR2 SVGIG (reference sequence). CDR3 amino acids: CAWDPEDRLRTEAFF. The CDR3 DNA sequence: TGTGCCTGGGACCCCGAGGACAGACTGAGGACTGAAGCTTTCTTT. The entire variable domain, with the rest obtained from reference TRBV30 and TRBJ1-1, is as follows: SQTIHQWPATLVQPVGSPLSLECTVEGTSNPNLYWYRQAAGRGLQLLFYSVGIGQISSEVPQNLSASRPQDRQFILSSKKLLLSDSGFYLCAWDPEDRLRTEAFFGQGTRLTVV.

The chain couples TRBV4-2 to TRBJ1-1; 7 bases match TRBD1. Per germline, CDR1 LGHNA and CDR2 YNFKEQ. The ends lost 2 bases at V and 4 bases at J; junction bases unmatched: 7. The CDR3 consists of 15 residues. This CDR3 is CASSQQTGMGTEAFF. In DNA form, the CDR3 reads TGTGCCAGCAGCCAACAGACAGGGATGGGCACTGAAGCTTTCTTT.

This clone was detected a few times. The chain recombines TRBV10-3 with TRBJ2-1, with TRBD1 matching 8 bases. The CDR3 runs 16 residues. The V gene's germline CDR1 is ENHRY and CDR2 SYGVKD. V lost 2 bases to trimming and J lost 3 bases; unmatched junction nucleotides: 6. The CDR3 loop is CAISERAGGGYNEQFF. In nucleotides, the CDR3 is TGTGCCATCAGTGAGCGCGCAGGGGGCGGCTACAATGAGCAGTTCTTC.

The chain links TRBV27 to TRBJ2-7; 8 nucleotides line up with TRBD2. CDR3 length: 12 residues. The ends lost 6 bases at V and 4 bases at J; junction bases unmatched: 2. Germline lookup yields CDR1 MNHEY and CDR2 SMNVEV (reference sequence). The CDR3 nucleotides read TGTGCCAGCAGCGGGGGGGGTTACGAGCAGTACTTC. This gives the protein CASSGGGYEQYF.

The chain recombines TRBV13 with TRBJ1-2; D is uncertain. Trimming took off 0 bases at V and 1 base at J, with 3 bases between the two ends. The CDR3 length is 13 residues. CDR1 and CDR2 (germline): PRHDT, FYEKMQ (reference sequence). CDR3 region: CASSLGYNYGYTF. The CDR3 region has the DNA TGTGCCAGCAGCTTAGGGTATAACTATGGCTACACCTTC. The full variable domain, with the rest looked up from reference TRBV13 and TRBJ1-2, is AAGVIQSPRHLIKEKRETATLKCYPIPRHDTVYWYQQGPGQDPQFLISFYEKMQSDKGSIPDRFSAQQFSDYHSELNMSSLELGDSALYFCASSLGYNYGYTFGSGTRLTVV.

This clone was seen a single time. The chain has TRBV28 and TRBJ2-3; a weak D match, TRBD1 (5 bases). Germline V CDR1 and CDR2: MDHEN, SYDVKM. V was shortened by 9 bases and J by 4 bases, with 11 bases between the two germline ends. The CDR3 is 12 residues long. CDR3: CASRQSPDTQYF. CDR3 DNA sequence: TGTGCCAGTCGACAGAGCCCAGATACGCAGTATTTT.

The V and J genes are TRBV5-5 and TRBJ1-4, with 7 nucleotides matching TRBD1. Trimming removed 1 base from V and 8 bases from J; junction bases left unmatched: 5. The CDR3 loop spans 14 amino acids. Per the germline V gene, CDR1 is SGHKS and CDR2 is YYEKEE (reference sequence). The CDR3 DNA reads TGTGCCAGCAGCTTGCGGACAGGAGAAGAAAAACTGTTTTTT. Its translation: CASSLRTGEEKLFF.

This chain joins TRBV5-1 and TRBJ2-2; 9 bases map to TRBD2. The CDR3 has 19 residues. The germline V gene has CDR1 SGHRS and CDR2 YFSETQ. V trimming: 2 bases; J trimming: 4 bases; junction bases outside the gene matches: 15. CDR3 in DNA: TGCGCCAGCAGCTTCGGTAGCGGGGGCCCTGCTGGGGGCACCGGGGAGCTGTTTTTT. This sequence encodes CASSFGSGGPAGGTGELFF.

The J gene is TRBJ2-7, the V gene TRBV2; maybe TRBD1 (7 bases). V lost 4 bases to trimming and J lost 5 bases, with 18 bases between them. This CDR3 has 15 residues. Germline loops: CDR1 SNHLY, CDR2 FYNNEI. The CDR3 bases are TGTGCCAGCAGTGCCCAGAGACAGGGAGGAGACGAGCAGTACTTC. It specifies CASSAQRQGGDEQYF.

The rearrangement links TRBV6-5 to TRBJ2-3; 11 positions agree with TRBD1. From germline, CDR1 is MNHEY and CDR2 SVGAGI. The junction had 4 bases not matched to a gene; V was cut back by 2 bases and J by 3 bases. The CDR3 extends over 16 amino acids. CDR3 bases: TGTGCCAGCAGTTACGGTGGGACAGGGGGAACAGATACGCAGTATTTT. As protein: CASSYGGTGGTDTQYF.

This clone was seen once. The CDR3 coding sequence is TGTGCCAGCAGGCTAACGGGACAGAACATTCAGTACTTC. Its protein product is CASRLTGQNIQYF. The chain is built from TRBV7-2 and TRBJ2-4; 7 bases map to TRBD1. This CDR3 has 13 residues. The V and J ends lost 6 bases and 7 bases, in that order; junction bases with no gene match: 6. Germline CDR1 is SGHTA and CDR2 is FQGNSA.